Below, one T cell receptor beta chain is given with its context. Its antigen is unknown. Since a much larger clone is just one base distant, this may be a read error. The sample originates from a study of tumor-infiltrating lymphocytes in primary liver carcinoma. Starting material of 400 to 600 ng total RNA yielded TCR beta cDNA via a constant-region primer. Researchers made the TCR beta libraries by running three nested multiplex PCR rounds with slightly modified ARM-PCR. The first two PCR rounds used TRBV1-TRBV30 forward primers with a C-beta reverse primer, 10 cycles each. Via MiXCR, TCRdb re-called the multiplex PCR reads, giving one row per CDR3 protein. The data contain 150,000 to 200,000 distinct CDR3 sequences, around four fifths of them seen just once; the ten biggest clones take up around 18%. The CDR3 runs to 15 residues. The germline V gene has CDR1 MDHEN and CDR2 SYDVKM. Unsorted bulk tissue (roughly 18-32 mg) underwent RNA and DNA co-extraction. The study sampled five separate regions from each tumor.

Study-wide points: Merely about 7.5-24% of top clones occurred in all five tumor regions. It was in tumors, not blood, that the top-250-clone fraction was significantly higher (p = 0.039).

This TCR came from a man aged 35-49 years with primary liver carcinoma and hepatitis B virus infection. The sample taken for sequencing was tumor tissue from primary liver carcinoma. V usage is TRBV28 and J usage is TRBJ2-7; D remains unclear. CDR3 sequence reads: CTSSFHHFGSYEQYF. CDR3 nucleotides: TGTACCAGCAGTTTCCACCACTTCGGTTCCTACGAGCAGTACTTC.